These T cell receptor beta chains were read from a single sample in a study of shared clonotypes between healthy human individuals. The assay was immunoSEQ multiplex PCR, and TCRdb's table has in-frame clones only and misses some. The table has a few million clones, approximately 90% seen once. The sample was naive CD4+ T cells sorted from blood. All receptors come from a young man in good health. Both conserved end residues are part of each CDR3. The order of the fields is V gene, clone size, D gene, J gene, CDR3 protein. The D gene is left open where the match is weak. The listing skips clone size in some rows; elsewhere it reads once, few, many or a size class.

v_gene: TRBV10-1; abundance: .; d_gene: TRBD2; j_gene: TRBJ2-7; CDR3aa: CASSGGGAGKYEQYF
v_gene: TRBV5-1; abundance: once; d_gene: .; j_gene: TRBJ1-1; CDR3aa: CASSLGYQTGYTEAFF
v_gene: TRBV4-3; abundance: .; d_gene: .; j_gene: TRBJ1-6; CDR3aa: CASSQEGDPQNSPLHF
v_gene: TRBV6-5; abundance: .; d_gene: TRBD1; j_gene: TRBJ1-1; CDR3aa: CASSYSTGGVSEAFF
v_gene: TRBV5-1; abundance: .; d_gene: .; j_gene: TRBJ2-3; CDR3aa: CASSRFRGETDTQYF
v_gene: TRBV2; abundance: .; d_gene: TRBD1; j_gene: TRBJ2-5; CDR3aa: CASSGDRVRETQYF
v_gene: TRBV19; abundance: .; d_gene: .; j_gene: TRBJ2-7; CDR3aa: CASSITRTTYEQYF
v_gene: TRBV4-1; abundance: .; d_gene: .; j_gene: TRBJ2-3; CDR3aa: CASSQVGGDTQYF
v_gene: TRBV5-1; abundance: .; d_gene: TRBD2; j_gene: TRBJ2-4; CDR3aa: CASSPSGGTNIQYF
v_gene: TRBV30; abundance: .; d_gene: TRBD2; j_gene: TRBJ2-5; CDR3aa: CAWTRGGPETQYF
v_gene: TRBV28; abundance: .; d_gene: .; j_gene: TRBJ2-3; CDR3aa: CASWVTDRTDTQYF
v_gene: TRBV7-2; abundance: .; d_gene: .; j_gene: TRBJ2-7; CDR3aa: CASSDRYEQYF
v_gene: TRBV5-1; abundance: .; d_gene: TRBD1; j_gene: TRBJ2-2; CDR3aa: CASSPGQGLGGELFF
v_gene: TRBV4-1; abundance: .; d_gene: TRBD1; j_gene: TRBJ1-1; CDR3aa: CASSPTGGYTEAFF
v_gene: TRBV19; abundance: once; d_gene: .; j_gene: TRBJ2-7; CDR3aa: CASSFRGPYEQYF
v_gene: TRBV12-5; abundance: .; d_gene: .; j_gene: TRBJ2-3; CDR3aa: CASGFFPTDTQYF
v_gene: TRBV15; abundance: .; d_gene: .; j_gene: TRBJ2-1; CDR3aa: CATSRVPLANYNEQFF